Listed below are T cell receptor beta chains from one sample, sequenced in a study of T cells in Graves' hyperthyroidism and ophthalmopathy. TCRdb reprocessed the multiplex PCR reads with MiXCR, giving one entry per CDR3 protein. The table lists around 600,000 distinct CDR3 sequences, approximately 15% of them singletons. Material: blood. These TCRs come from a woman younger than 45 with Graves' hyperthyroidism. Both conserved end residues are part of each CDR3. The D gene is left open where the match is weak. Expanded clones are given a class, and other clones once, few, many or no size at all.

TRBV12-3/TRBV12-4	many	NA	TRBJ2-3	CASSLAGEADTQYF	TGTGCCAGCAGTTTAGCGGGAGAGGCAGATACGCAGTATTTT
TRBV6-1	NA	NA	TRBJ1-6	CASRLRGEGWSYNSPLHF	TGTGCCAGCCGGCTCAGAGGGGAGGGTTGGTCCTATAATTCACCCCTCCACTTT
TRBV12-3/TRBV12-4	NA	TRBD1	TRBJ1-4	CASSVTGVNEKLFF	TGTGCCAGCAGTGTGACAGGGGTTAATGAAAAACTGTTTTTT
TRBV28	NA	NA	TRBJ1-5	CASSWSNQPQHF	TGTGCCAGCAGTTGGAGCAATCAGCCCCAGCATTTT
TRBV27	many	NA	TRBJ1-1	CASSLSASGQLRAFF	TGTGCCAGCAGTTTATCGGCTTCCGGACAGTTAAGAGCTTTCTTT
TRBV28	many	NA	TRBJ2-5	CATRTPGGLETQYF	TGTGCCACCAGAACGCCCGGGGGGCTGGAGACCCAGTACTTC
TRBV5-1	NA	NA	TRBJ1-3	CASSLGSWGSGNTIYF	TGCGCCAGCAGCTTGGGCAGTTGGGGCTCTGGAAACACCATATATTTT
TRBV2	many	NA	TRBJ1-1	CASSLDSFTEAFF	TGTGCCAGCAGTCTGGACAGTTTTACTGAAGCTTTCTTT
TRBV25-1	NA	NA	TRBJ2-1	CASSEHTYNEQFF	TGTGCCAGCAGTGAACACACCTACAATGAGCAGTTCTTC
TRBV18	few	NA	TRBJ1-2	CASSPVFGEDYGYTF	TGTGCCAGCTCACCAGTTTTCGGAGAGGACTATGGCTACACCTTC
TRBV28	many	TRBD2	TRBJ2-1	CASTTSGNNEQFF	TGTGCCAGCACGACTAGCGGGAACAATGAGCAGTTCTTC
TRBV5-1	NA	NA	TRBJ1-1	CASSVTGGLGGLMNTEAFF	TGCGCCAGCAGCGTCACGGGGGGTTTGGGGGGCCTTATGAACACTGAAGCTTTCTTT
TRBV20-1	many	NA	TRBJ2-1	CSAKARDLYNEQFF	TGCAGTGCTAAGGCTAGGGACCTCTACAATGAGCAGTTCTTC
TRBV6-5	many	TRBD2	TRBJ2-1	CASSYPGLGKNEQFF	TGTGCCAGCAGTTATCCGGGACTAGGAAAGAATGAGCAGTTCTTC
TRBV7-3	many	TRBD2	TRBJ2-1	CASSPRLAGWVEQFF	TGTGCCAGCAGCCCTCGACTAGCGGGCTGGGTTGAGCAGTTCTTC
TRBV7-9	few	NA	TRBJ1-2	CASSLVSQGVGGYTF	TGTGCCAGCAGCTTAGTTTCGCAGGGCGTAGGGGGCTACACCTTC
TRBV6-1	many	NA	TRBJ2-4	CASSESGAPNIQYF	TGTGCCAGCAGTGAATCAGGGGCGCCGAACATTCAGTACTTC
TRBV6-1	many	TRBD2	TRBJ2-1	CASRTSGGSYNEQFF	TGTGCCAGCAGAACTAGCGGCGGCTCCTACAATGAGCAGTTCTTC
TRBV28	many	NA	TRBJ2-7	CASSLPGLSTYEQYF	TGTGCCAGCAGCTTACCCGGACTTTCGACCTACGAGCAGTACTTC
TRBV15	many	TRBD1	TRBJ2-1	CATSRDRGQGNEQFF	TGTGCCACCAGCCGTGACAGGGGGCAAGGCAATGAGCAGTTCTTC
TRBV19	NA	NA	TRBJ2-1	CASSRKLSRPHSEQFF	TGTGCCAGTAGTAGGAAACTCTCTAGGCCCCACAGTGAGCAGTTCTTC
TRBV5-5	many	NA	TRBJ1-2	CASRSTGTEDGYTF	TGTGCCAGCAGATCAACCGGGACGGAAGATGGCTACACCTTC
TRBV24-1	many	TRBD1	TRBJ2-5	CATSDHTGAASQETQYF	TGTGCCACCAGTGATCATACAGGGGCCGCTTCCCAAGAGACCCAGTACTTC
TRBV28	many	TRBD2	TRBJ2-5	CASSPPRGGEETQYF	TGTGCCAGCAGCCCCCCTCGTGGGGGGGAAGAGACCCAGTACTTC
TRBV28	many	NA	TRBJ2-3	CASSLSHRAPEGTDTQYF	TGTGCCAGCAGTTTGTCCCACAGGGCCCCGGAGGGCACAGATACGCAGTATTTT
TRBV20-1	few	TRBD1	TRBJ1-2	CSAQQQGADGYTF	TGCAGTGCTCAACAACAGGGGGCCGATGGCTACACCTTC
TRBV5-1	many	NA	TRBJ2-1	CASSAITSDYNEQFF	TGCGCCAGCAGCGCCATAACATCAGATTACAATGAGCAGTTCTTC
TRBV10-1	NA	NA	TRBJ1-1	CASSEAGRGSEAFF	TGCGCCAGCAGTGAGGCAGGGAGAGGTTCTGAAGCTTTCTTT
TRBV20-1	many	TRBD2	TRBJ2-1	CSARDGRAGVMNEQFF	TGCAGTGCTAGAGATGGTCGAGCGGGAGTAATGAATGAGCAGTTCTTC
TRBV7-2	many	TRBD2	TRBJ2-7	CASSIGLAGAYEQYF	TGCGCCAGCAGCATCGGACTAGCGGGAGCTTACGAGCAGTACTTC
TRBV27	many	TRBD1	TRBJ1-2	CASRRTGSDGYTF	TGTGCCAGCAGGCGGACAGGGTCGGATGGCTACACCTTC
TRBV6-5	many	TRBD1	TRBJ2-7	CASSYSKGQGYEQYF	TGTGCCAGCAGTTACTCGAAGGGACAGGGGTACGAGCAGTACTTC
TRBV30	few	NA	TRBJ2-7	CAWSGGRAYEQYF	TGTGCCTGGAGTGGTGGAAGGGCCTACGAGCAGTACTTC
TRBV7-2	many	NA	TRBJ1-2	CASSPGPLGGYTF	TGTGCCAGCAGCCCGGGCCCTCTCGGGGGCTACACCTTC
TRBV27	NA	TRBD1	TRBJ1-6	CASGTDYSPLHF	TGTGCCAGCGGGACAGATTATTCACCCCTCCACTTT
TRBV20-1	few	NA	TRBJ2-7	CSARDLRGYEQYF	TGCAGTGCTAGAGACCTCCGGGGCTACGAGCAGTACTTC
TRBV7-2	many	NA	TRBJ2-7	CASSGQAAYEQYF	TGTGCCAGCAGTGGGCAGGCGGCCTACGAGCAGTACTTC
TRBV7-2	few	TRBD1	TRBJ1-5	CASSSGQAIGGNQPQHF	TGTGCCAGCAGCTCGGGACAGGCGATTGGGGGGAATCAGCCCCAGCATTTT
TRBV3-1	many	TRBD2	TRBJ2-5	CASSRRGGLETQYF	TGTGCCAGCAGCCGTCGGGGGGGGCTGGAGACCCAGTACTTC